Described below is a single TCR beta chain sequence and its context. This record comes from a study of CD8+ T cells in alopecia areata. CDR1 and CDR2 from the germline V gene are SGDLS and YYNGEE. This CDR3 region has 16 residues. Trimming cost V 3 bases and J 2 bases, with 16 bases left between them. Investigators isolated RNA and reverse transcribed it into cDNA to act as the sequencing template. The data were produced by immunoSEQ multiplex PCR, yet TCRdb's version contains in-frame clones alone and is incomplete. The table includes approximately 82,000 clones, roughly 51% detected once. The receptor comes from a human donor with alopecia areata. Sequencing used NKG2D-high CD8+ T cells sorted from blood. J is TRBJ2-3 and V is TRBV9; D possibly uses TRBD1 or TRBD2 (6 bases each). CDR3 protein: CASSALMSGATDTQYF. The CDR3 coding sequence is TGTGCCAGCAGCGCCCTGATGTCGGGGGCCACAGATACGCAGTATTTT.